The next 6 T cell receptor beta chains were all read from a single sample in a study of Graves' ophthalmopathy and Graves' hyperthyroidism. RNA transcripts provided the template for amplifying TCR beta CDR3 regions. First-round RT-PCR used HTBI primers; second-round multiplex PCR followed. TCRdb re-called the multiplex PCR reads with MiXCR, one entry per CDR3 protein. The sample shows 350,000 to 400,000 distinct CDR3 sequences, 15% to 20% of them seen only once. Sequenced material: peripheral blood. The receptors come from a woman younger than 30 with Graves' ophthalmopathy.

This clonotype was detected ten times or more. V gene TRBV7-2 combines with J gene TRBJ2-7; D gene uncertain. V was clipped by 5 bases and J by 3 bases, with 14 bases between them. Germline CDR1 reads SGHTA; CDR2 reads FQGNSA. This CDR3 has 14 residues. For the CDR3, the DNA is TGTGCCAGCAGCCCATGGACGAGCAACTACGAGCAGTACTTC. The encoded protein is CASSPWTSNYEQYF.

The chain recombines TRBV28 with TRBJ2-5; a possible D gene is TRBD1 (6 bases). CDR3 length: 16 amino acids. CDR1 MDHEN and CDR2 SYDVKM come from the germline V gene. V was shortened by 1 base and J by 2 bases, with 14 bases between the two germline ends. This CDR3 reads CASSLSGTTKQETQYF. The DNA of the CDR3 is TGTGCCAGCAGTTTATCCGGGACAACGAAACAAGAGACCCAGTACTTC.

The chain carries TRBV30 and TRBJ1-1; D gene unclear. CDR1 GTSNPN and CDR2 SVGIG come from the germline V gene (reference sequence). The CDR3 length is 12 residues. V was trimmed by 4 bases and J by 1 base, leaving 7 bases between them. The CDR3 DNA follows: TGTGCCTGGATTAGAGGGAACACTGAAGCTTTCTTT. It is translated as CAWIRGNTEAFF.

This chain connects TRBV28 to TRBJ1-6, with 9 bases fitting TRBD1. The CDR3 runs to 15 residues. Germline values: CDR1 MDHEN, CDR2 SYDVKM. The ends lost 6 bases at V and 10 bases at J; junction bases unmatched: 10. The CDR3 is CASSAPQGAESPLHF. Here the CDR3 DNA reads TGTGCCAGCAGCGCCCCACAGGGGGCAGAATCACCCCTCCACTTT.

At least ten counts were recorded for this clonotype. As DNA, the CDR3 is TGTGCCAGCAGCCAGGACAGAAGGGGCACTGAAGCTTTCTTT. It translates to CASSQDRRGTEAFF. V gene TRBV11-1 combines with J gene TRBJ1-1, with TRBD1 as a possible D gene (6 bases). V shed 5 bases and J shed 4 bases, with 14 bases lying between them. In germline, CDR1 is SGHAT, CDR2 FQDESV (reference sequence). The CDR3 contains 14 residues.

This clonotype was seen at least ten times. The chain carries TRBV20-1 and TRBJ1-5; D unclear. V gave up 3 bases and J gave up 0 bases, with 15 bases separating them. The germline V gene has CDR1 DFQATT and CDR2 SNEGSKA (reference sequence). The CDR3 extends over 16 amino acids. For the CDR3, the DNA is TGCAGTGCTAGCATACAGAGGGTCGGTAGCAATCAGCCCCAGCATTTT. Encoded protein: CSASIQRVGSNQPQHF.